Each of the 26 T cell receptor beta chains below was sequenced from the same sample in a study of cytomegalovirus exposure and HLA in healthy donors. PCR amplification relied on 60 Vbeta primers (plus 13 Jbeta primers). Repertoires were generated with immunoSEQ multiplex PCR, while TCRdb's copy carries only in-frame clones and drops some. The sample carries approximately 140,000 clones, 82% recorded once. The specimen sequenced was PBMCs. Source of these receptors: a man aged 18 to 30 in good health and CMV-seropositive.

The rearrangement links TRBV28 to TRBJ1-1; 8 nucleotides agree with TRBD1. Germline trimming cut 6 bases from V and 9 bases from J; bases unmatched to any gene: 6. The CDR3 contains 12 residues. CDR1 and CDR2 (germline): MDHEN, SYDVKM. CDR3 residues: CASRLRTGKAFF. CDR3 in DNA: TGTGCCAGCAGACTCAGGACAGGGAAAGCTTTCTTT. Full variable domain (rest looked up from reference TRBV28 and TRBJ1-1): DVKVTQSSRYLVKRTGEKVFLECVQDMDHENMFWYRQDPGLGLRLIYFSYDVKMKEKGDIPEGYSVSREKKERFSLILESASTNQTSMYLCASRLRTGKAFFGQGTRLTVV.

The CDR3 reads CASSRRVLAGAKDTQYF. The CDR3 coding sequence is TGCGCCAGCAGCAGGAGGGTACTAGCGGGAGCCAAAGATACGCAGTATTTT. This chain joins TRBV5-1 and TRBJ2-3, with TRBD2 matching 11 bases. CDR1 is SGHRS, CDR2 YFSETQ, per germline. The CDR3 sequence is 17 residues long. Trimming cost V 4 bases and J 5 bases; bases outside gene matches: 12.

The rearrangement joins TRBV29-1 to TRBJ2-3; 7 nucleotides agree with TRBD2. CDR1 SQVTM and CDR2 ANQGSEA come from the germline V gene. Germline trimming cut 3 bases from V and 2 bases from J; bases unmatched to any gene: 5. The CDR3 sequence is 14 residues long. In DNA form, the CDR3 reads TGCAGCGTTGAGGGGGGAGGGTCCACAGATACGCAGTATTTT. This sequence encodes CSVEGGGSTDTQYF.

The V gene is TRBV27, the J gene TRBJ1-2; 8 positions agree with TRBD1. Germline V CDR1 and CDR2: MNHEY, SMNVEV (reference sequence). This CDR3 is built from 14 residues. J was trimmed by 2 bases and V by 3 bases; bases with no gene match: 2. The CDR3 loop is CASSLNRGNYGYTF. CDR3 nucleotide sequence: TGTGCCAGCAGTTTGAACAGGGGGAACTATGGCTACACCTTC.

The V gene is TRBV6-1, the J gene TRBJ2-7, with 11 bases that match TRBD2. The CDR3 loop spans 16 amino acids. The germline V gene encodes CDR1 MNHNS and CDR2 SASEGT. V dropped 1 base and J dropped 4; count of bases not matched to a gene: 6. The CDR3 sequence: CASSEGLAGGFYEQYF. The DNA of the CDR3 is TGTGCCAGCAGTGAAGGGCTAGCGGGAGGTTTTTACGAGCAGTACTTC.

This chain joins TRBV5-6 and TRBJ1-3; TRBD1 matches at 8 bases. The CDR3 covers 16 residues. The junction had 13 bases not matched to a gene; V was cut back by 3 bases and J by 8 bases. CDR1 and CDR2 (germline): SGHDT, YYEEEE. DNA for the CDR3: TGTGCCAGCAGCTCCCTACAGGGGGAAATGGGCCACACCATATATTTT. Encoded protein: CASSSLQGEMGHTIYF.

With regard to this clone: This may come from a read error, since a much larger clone is one base off. The chain links TRBV10-1 to TRBJ1-1, with 11 bases fitting TRBD1. J gave up 4 bases and V 3 bases, and 1 base lay outside the gene matches. Germline V gene lookup returns CDR1 WNHNN and CDR2 SYGVQD (reference sequence). The CDR3 has 14 amino acids. DNA for the CDR3: TGCGCCAGCAGTGACGGGACAGGGGGCACTGAAGCTTTCTTT. Translated, it gives CASSDGTGGTEAFF.

The chain uses TRBV7-2 and TRBJ2-2; the match to TRBD2 covers 10 bases. From germline, CDR1 is SGHTA and CDR2 FQGNSA. Germline trimming cut 6 bases from V and 8 bases from J; bases unmatched to any gene: 6. CDR3 size: 14 residues. The CDR3 loop is CASRLTSGKGELFF. In DNA form, the CDR3 reads TGTGCCAGCAGGCTTACTAGCGGGAAGGGGGAGCTGTTTTTT.

This clone was seen only once. The V and J genes are TRBV4-1 and TRBJ2-1; 12 bases map to TRBD2. This CDR3 comprises 16 residues. CDR1 is MGHRA and CDR2 is YSYEKL in the germline V gene. The trim removed 4 bases at V and 8 bases at J, leaving 9 bases unmatched. CDR3 DNA sequence: TGCGCCAGCAGCCCTTCGGGACTAGCGGGTATGGATGAGCAGTTCTTC. Protein product: CASSPSGLAGMDEQFF.

The rearrangement links TRBV10-1 to TRBJ2-3, with 8 bases matching TRBD2. With V trimmed by 2 bases and J by 7 bases, 5 bases remained unmatched. The CDR3 totals 14 residues. Germline CDR1 is WNHNN and CDR2 is SYGVQD (reference sequence). The CDR3 nucleotides read TGCGCCAGCAGTGAGGCGTTAGCGGGGAATACGCAGTATTTT. It encodes CASSEALAGNTQYF.

The chain couples TRBV5-5 to TRBJ1-4, with D possibly matching TRBD1 (6 bases). Deletions cut 2 bases from V and 4 bases from J, with 9 bases between. CDR3 size: 14 residues. CDR1 is SGHKS, CDR2 YYEKEE, per germline (reference sequence). CDR3 sequence (DNA): TGTGCCAGCAGCTTTACAGGGCGTAATGAAAAACTGTTTTTT. It encodes CASSFTGRNEKLFF.

The chain is built from TRBV5-1 and TRBJ2-7; 8 nucleotides align to TRBD1. CDR1 is SGHRS, CDR2 YFSETQ, per germline. CDR3 length equals 14 residues. Losses at the gene ends were 2 bases for V and 2 bases for J; bases not matched to a gene: 3. The CDR3 is CASSLDRGTYEQYF. In DNA, the CDR3 is TGCGCCAGCAGCTTAGACAGGGGAACCTACGAGCAGTACTTC.

V usage is TRBV28 and J usage is TRBJ1-2; 8 bases are a match to TRBD1. V lost 4 bases and J lost 8; bases outside the gene matches: 9. The CDR3 length is 14 residues. CDR1 and CDR2 from the germline V gene are MDHEN and SYDVKM. Written as DNA, the CDR3 is TGTGCCAGCAGTTCCAGGACAGGGAAACAGGGCTACACCTTC. This gives the protein CASSSRTGKQGYTF.

The chain has TRBV19 and TRBJ2-7; tentatively, D is TRBD1 (7 bases). V lost 5 bases and J lost 5, with 19 bases in between. Germline lookup yields CDR1 LNHDA and CDR2 SQIVND (reference sequence). This CDR3 contains 15 residues. The CDR3 loop is CASSPGDRAAHEQYF. DNA of the CDR3: TGTGCCAGTAGTCCGGGAGACAGGGCCGCCCACGAGCAGTACTTC.

This clone was observed once. This chain links TRBV18 with TRBJ2-7; TRBD1 matches at 7 bases. There are 16 residues in the CDR3. Germline CDR1 is KGHSH and CDR2 is LQKENI. Unmatched junction bases numbered 9, after V lost 1 base and J lost 3 bases. The CDR3 spells CASSPLPDRSNYEQYF. In DNA, the CDR3 is TGTGCCAGCTCACCACTCCCGGACAGGTCCAACTACGAGCAGTACTTC.

This clone has only a few counts. Other DNA variants within this sample encode the same CDR3. The chain couples TRBV2 to TRBJ2-7; tentative D call: TRBD2 (6 bases). The germline V and J ends were trimmed by 3 bases and 3 bases, with 6 bases remaining between them. CDR3 length equals 12 residues. Germline loops: CDR1 SNHLY, CDR2 FYNNEI. CDR3: CASSDGGYEQYF. The CDR3 DNA follows: TGTGCCAGCAGTGACGGGGGCTACGAGCAGTACTTC. Drawing the rest from reference TRBV2 and TRBJ2-7, the complete variable domain is EPEVTQTPSHQVTQMGQEVILRCVPISNHLYFYWYRQILGQKVEFLVSFYNNEISEKSEIFDDQFSVERPDGSNFTLKIRSTKLEDSAMYFCASSDGGYEQYFGPGTRLTVT.

CDR3 sequence reads: CASSMDRGDYGYTF. The CDR3, as DNA: TGTGCCAGCAGTATGGACAGGGGAGACTATGGCTACACCTTC. This rearrangement joins TRBV28 to TRBJ1-2; 9 bases line up with TRBD1. CDR1 and CDR2 (germline): MDHEN, SYDVKM. CDR3 length: 14 residues. Unmatched junction bases numbered 4, after V lost 5 bases and J lost 3 bases.

The chain has TRBV2 and TRBJ2-5; D perhaps matches TRBD2 (6 bases). The length of the CDR3 is 11 residues. In germline, CDR1 is SNHLY, CDR2 FYNNEI. Trimming stripped 4 bases from V and 7 bases from J, with 7 bases between. The CDR3 is CASSVGGTQYF. The CDR3 DNA reads as TGTGCCAGCAGTGTCGGGGGGACCCAGTACTTC.

The V gene is TRBV28, the J gene TRBJ1-5, with TRBD1 identical over 8 bases. CDR3 length: 15 amino acids. Looked up from germline, CDR1 is MDHEN and CDR2 is SYDVKM. V trimming: 2 bases; J trimming: 3 bases; junction bases outside the gene matches: 3. This CDR3 is CASSLLTGDNQPQHF. In DNA, the CDR3 is TGTGCCAGCAGTTTACTGACAGGGGACAATCAGCCCCAGCATTTT.

This clone appeared once. At one of its ends the junction is not consistent with the germline gene, which may arise from a read error. The CDR3 DNA reads as TGTGCCAGCAGTGTACAGGGTTCCAATCGGCCCCAGCATTTT. It yields the protein CASSVQGSNRPQHF. The J gene is TRBJ1-5, the V gene TRBV6-1, with D maybe TRBD1 (6 bases). The V gene's germline CDR1 is MNHNS and CDR2 SASEGT. CDR3 size: 14 residues.

V is TRBV6-1 and J is TRBJ1-1, with TRBD1 identical over 8 bases. The junction had 12 bases not matched to a gene; V was cut back by 4 bases and J by 8 bases. Germline V gives CDR1 MNHNS, CDR2 SASEGT. The CDR3 contains 15 residues. The CDR3 here is CASSGYHRGSAEAFF. CDR3 nucleotides: TGTGCCAGCAGTGGCTATCACAGGGGGTCGGCGGAAGCTTTCTTT.

V is TRBV11-2 and J is TRBJ2-7; D might be TRBD1 (6 bases). This CDR3 contains 14 residues. Trimming took 2 bases from V and 3 from J, leaving 11 bases between them. Germline-derived CDR1 and CDR2 are SGHAT and FQNNGV. CDR3 amino acids: CASSLRGTSYEQYF. CDR3 DNA: TGTGCCAGCAGCTTAAGAGGGACAAGCTACGAGCAGTACTTC.

V usage is TRBV5-6 and J usage is TRBJ2-3; 9 bases agree with TRBD1. Per the germline V gene, CDR1 is SGHDT and CDR2 is YYEEEE. V lost 3 bases to trimming and J lost 4 bases; unmatched junction nucleotides: 12. This CDR3 region has 17 residues. The CDR3 nucleotides read TGTGCCAGCAGCTCAGTCCACACCGGGACAGGGTCAGATACGCAGTATTTT. Translating gives CASSSVHTGTGSDTQYF. The whole variable domain, filled in from reference TRBV5-6 and TRBJ2-3, reads DAGVTQSPTHLIKTRGQQVTLRCSPKSGHDTVSWYQQALGQGPQFIFQYYEEEERQRGNFPDRFSGHQFPNYSSELNVNALLLGDSALYLCASSSVHTGTGSDTQYFGPGTRLTVL.

CDR3 DNA sequence: TGCGCCAGCAGCCAACGGAGGGTACAAGAGACCCAGTACTTC. Translating it yields CASSQRRVQETQYF. This rearrangement joins TRBV5-1 to TRBJ2-5; D is possibly TRBD2 (6 bases). V lost 4 bases and J 2 bases, leaving 12 bases between the germline ends. Germline assignment: CDR1 SGHRS and CDR2 YFSETQ. The CDR3 spans 14 residues.

The chain carries TRBV9 and TRBJ2-1; D is possibly TRBD1 (5 bases). CDR1 SGDLS and CDR2 YYNGEE come from the germline V gene. The ends were cut back, 4 bases at V and 2 bases at J, with 13 bases in the middle. CDR3 length: 15 residues. CDR3 sequence: CASSPFEGAYNEQFF. In DNA form, the CDR3 reads TGTGCCAGCAGCCCTTTTGAAGGGGCCTACAATGAGCAGTTCTTC.

V gene TRBV29-1 combines with J gene TRBJ2-1; D gene unclear. Per the germline V gene, CDR1 is SQVTM and CDR2 is ANQGSEA. V was shortened by 4 bases and J by 3 bases, with 13 bases between the two germline ends. This CDR3 is 14 amino acids long. The CDR3 is CSVVAELLYNEQFF. CDR3 coding DNA: TGCAGCGTTGTGGCGGAGTTACTCTACAATGAGCAGTTCTTC.